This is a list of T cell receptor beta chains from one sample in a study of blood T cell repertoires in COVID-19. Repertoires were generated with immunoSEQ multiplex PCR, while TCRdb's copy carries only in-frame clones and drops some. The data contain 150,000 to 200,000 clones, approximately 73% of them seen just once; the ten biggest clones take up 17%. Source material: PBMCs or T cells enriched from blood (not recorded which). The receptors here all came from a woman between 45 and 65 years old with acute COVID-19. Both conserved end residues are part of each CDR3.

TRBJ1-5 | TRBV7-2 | CASSLFYSNQPQHF
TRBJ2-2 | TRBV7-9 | CASKETSGDTGELFF
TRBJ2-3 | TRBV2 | CASGRAGLTDTQYF
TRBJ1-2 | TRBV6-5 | CASSYIEGRGYTF
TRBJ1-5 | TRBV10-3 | CAISEGGGPQHF
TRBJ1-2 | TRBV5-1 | CASSGDRGYGYTF
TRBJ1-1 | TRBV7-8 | CASSPIERGAFF
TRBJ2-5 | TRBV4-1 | CASRRGQGDEETQYF
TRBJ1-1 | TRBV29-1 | CSVSGTNEAFF
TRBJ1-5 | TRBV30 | CAWRPGHSNQPQHF
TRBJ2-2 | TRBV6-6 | CASSYGANTGELFF
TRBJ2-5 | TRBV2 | CASSVRGQTQYF
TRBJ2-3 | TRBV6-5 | CASSRDWDAPDTQYF
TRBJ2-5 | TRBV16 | CASSQSRETQYF
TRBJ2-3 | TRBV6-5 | CASSRDRGTDTQYF
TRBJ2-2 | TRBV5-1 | CASSLLVGQGTGELFF
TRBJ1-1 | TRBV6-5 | CASTLLGQGNTEAFF
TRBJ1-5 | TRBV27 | CASSLAVGDYSNQPQHF
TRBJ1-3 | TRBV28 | CASSLLVSSGNTIYF
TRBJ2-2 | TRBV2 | CASSHRISNTGELFF
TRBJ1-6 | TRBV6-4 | CASSDSGNSPLHF